These 19 T cell receptor beta chains came from one sample sequenced in a study of shared clonotypes between healthy human individuals. Clones were read by immunoSEQ multiplex PCR, and TCRdb kept only the in-frame ones, dropping some. The data show around 510,000 clones, approximately 95% seen once. Sequencing used naive CD4+ T cells sorted from blood. Subset reported: CD45RA+ positively selected. The receptors here all came from a woman between 25 and 40 years old in good health.

The rearrangement links TRBV2 to TRBJ1-3; D not resolved. V gave up 9 bases and J gave up 1 base, with 13 bases separating them. In germline, CDR1 is SNHLY, CDR2 FYNNEI. CDR3 length: 14 amino acids. The CDR3 nucleotides are TGTGCCAGTCGCAGCCAGCTATCTGGAAACACCATATATTTT. Encoded protein: CASRSQLSGNTIYF.

The chain recombines TRBV19 with TRBJ1-2; possibly TRBD1 for D (6 bases). The V gene lost 5 bases and the J gene lost 3 bases, with 10 bases spanning the gap. The germline V gene encodes CDR1 LNHDA and CDR2 SQIVND (reference sequence). The CDR3 extends over 13 amino acids. The CDR3 DNA is TGTGCCAGTAGTTCACAGGGTGACTATGGCTACACCTTC. It is translated as CASSSQGDYGYTF. The full variable domain, in which reference TRBV19 and TRBJ1-2 provide the parts outside the CDR3, is DGGITQSPKYLFRKEGQNVTLSCEQNLNHDAMYWYRQDPGQGLRLIYYSQIVNDFQKGDIAEGYSVSREKKESFPLTVTSAQKNPTAFYLCASSSQGDYGYTFGSGTRLTVV.

This rearrangement joins TRBV28 to TRBJ2-3, with 16 bases matching TRBD2. Losses at the gene ends were 1 base for V and 3 bases for J; bases not matched to a gene: 19. CDR3 length: 23 amino acids. CDR1 is MDHEN and CDR2 is SYDVKM in the germline V gene. For the CDR3, the DNA is TGTGCCAGCAGTTTATCGCGCCTTGGGACTAGCGGGAGGGCCCGGATTTGGACAGATACGCAGTATTTT. It specifies CASSLSRLGTSGRARIWTDTQYF.

In regard to this clone: Other DNA sequences in the sample encode the same CDR3. The chain joins TRBV18 to TRBJ1-1; no reliable D call. The CDR3 sequence is 13 residues long. Trimming removed 3 bases from V and 3 bases from J, with 8 bases in between. Germline V gives CDR1 KGHSH, CDR2 LQKENI. As DNA, the CDR3 is TGTGCCAGCTCACCGGGTCGTGACACTGAAGCTTTCTTT. Amino acid sequence: CASSPGRDTEAFF.

This chain links TRBV2 with TRBJ2-1, with D maybe TRBD2 (5 bases). The V end was cut by 2 bases, the J end by 3 bases, with 14 bases between. The CDR3 has 16 amino acids. Germline CDR1 and CDR2: SNHLY and FYNNEI. In DNA form, the CDR3 reads TGTGCCAGCAGTGAATTTGGCGGGCTAAACTACAATGAGCAGTTCTTC. Its translation: CASSEFGGLNYNEQFF.

This clone was recorded only once. The chain joins TRBV2 to TRBJ2-7, with D perhaps being TRBD1 or TRBD2 (5 bases each). V gave up 5 bases and J gave up 3 bases, with 14 bases separating them. CDR1 is SNHLY, CDR2 FYNNEI, per germline. The CDR3 is 14 amino acids. The CDR3 DNA sequence: TGTGCCAGCAGTCCGCGGACGGGGCTCTACGAGCAGTACTTC. The encoded protein is CASSPRTGLYEQYF. Variable domain in full (rest from reference TRBV2 and TRBJ2-7): EPEVTQTPSHQVTQMGQEVILRCVPISNHLYFYWYRQILGQKVEFLVSFYNNEISEKSEIFDDQFSVERPDGSNFTLKIRSTKLEDSAMYFCASSPRTGLYEQYFGPGTRLTVT.

The rearrangement links TRBV1 to TRBJ1-4; TRBD1, the table's D call, was not compared with the DNA. TRBV1 is tagged as a pseudogene. The CDR3 spans 18 residues. CDR3 nucleotides: TGCACCAGCAGCCATCTCGGGACAGGTAATGCAACTAATGAAAAACTGTTTTTT. Translation gives CTSSHLGTGNATNEKLFF.

CDR3 sequence: CASSTRQTLGNTIYF. The CDR3 DNA is TGTGCCAGCAGCACACGACAGACCTTGGGAAACACCATATATTTT. The chain combines TRBV11-2 with TRBJ1-3; D is perhaps TRBD1 (5 bases). V lost 5 bases, J lost 4 bases, and 15 bases lay in between. The CDR3 loop spans 15 amino acids. Germline V gene lookup returns CDR1 SGHAT and CDR2 FQNNGV.

The rearrangement joins TRBV15 to TRBJ2-1, with D perhaps matching TRBD1 (5 bases). With 2 bases removed from V and 7 bases from J, the gap between germline ends came to 6 bases. From germline, CDR1 is LNHNV and CDR2 YYDKDF (reference sequence). The CDR3 spans 12 residues. The chain's CDR3 is CATSRKGNEQFF. The CDR3 bases are TGTGCCACCAGCAGAAAGGGGAATGAGCAGTTCTTC. Variable domain in full (rest from reference TRBV15 and TRBJ2-1): DAMVIQNPRYQVTQFGKPVTLSCSQTLNHNVMYWYQQKSSQAPKLLFHYYDKDFNNEADTPDNFQSRRPNTSFCFLDIRSPGLGDTAMYLCATSRKGNEQFFGPGTRLTVL.

The chain joins TRBV10-3 to TRBJ2-7; D call uncertain. The CDR3 runs 12 residues. The germline gives CDR1 ENHRY, CDR2 SYGVKD. The V gene lost 0 bases and the J gene lost 7 bases, with 7 bases spanning the gap. The CDR3 reads CAISESIREQYF. In nucleotides, the CDR3 is TGTGCCATCAGTGAGTCAATAAGGGAGCAGTACTTC.

The rearrangement joins TRBV28 to TRBJ2-6; weak D call: TRBD2 (6 bases). V was trimmed by 3 bases and J by 0 bases, leaving 9 bases between them. From germline, CDR1 is MDHEN and CDR2 SYDVKM. This CDR3 spans 16 amino acids. In DNA, the CDR3 is TGTGCCAGCAGTTTGGTCGGGAGCTCTGGGGCCAACGTCCTGACTTTC. As protein: CASSLVGSSGANVLTF.

The V call is TRBV19, the J call TRBJ2-7; TRBD2 agrees at 14 bases. From germline, CDR1 is LNHDA and CDR2 SQIVND (reference sequence). Trimming cost V 10 bases and J 7 bases; bases outside gene matches: 9. CDR3 length: 14 amino acids. The CDR3 reads CATQGTSGSWEQYF. The CDR3 DNA is TGTGCCACCCAAGGGACTAGCGGGAGTTGGGAGCAGTACTTC.

V gene TRBV27 combines with J gene TRBJ2-7; 8 nucleotides match TRBD2. The V gene end was trimmed by 6 bases and the J gene end by 2 bases; junction bases not matched to a gene: 12. The CDR3 length is 16 residues. Per germline, CDR1 MNHEY and CDR2 SMNVEV (reference sequence). CDR3 sequence: CASRSGGGGPPYEQYF. Written as DNA, the CDR3 is TGTGCCAGCAGGTCCGGGGGGGGAGGGCCTCCCTACGAGCAGTACTTC.

The chain combines TRBV5-8 with TRBJ2-2; tentative D call: TRBD2 (6 bases). This CDR3 has 17 residues. V shed 0 bases and J shed 6 bases, with 18 bases lying between them. Looked up from germline, CDR1 is SGHTS and CDR2 is YDEGEE. The CDR3 is CASSLDPAGSFPGELFF. CDR3 sequence (DNA): TGTGCCAGCAGCTTGGATCCGGCGGGGAGCTTCCCCGGGGAGCTGTTTTTT.

The chain carries TRBV5-4 and TRBJ2-7; 8 nucleotides line up with TRBD1. Trimming cost V 4 bases and J 1 base; bases outside gene matches: 7. The CDR3 spans 15 residues. Germline assignment: CDR1 SGHNT and CDR2 YYREEE (reference sequence). CDR3 in DNA: TGTGCCAGCAGCCACCGGACAGGGCCTTCCTACGAGCAGTACTTC. Translating gives CASSHRTGPSYEQYF.

This rearrangement joins TRBV10-1 to TRBJ1-1, with D unresolved. The CDR3 covers 19 residues. The germline V gene has CDR1 WNHNN and CDR2 SYGVQD (reference sequence). The V gene lost 2 bases and the J gene lost 1 base, with 23 bases spanning the gap. CDR3 in amino acids: CASSENPSVGLRENTEAFF. In DNA, the CDR3 is TGCGCCAGCAGTGAGAACCCGTCTGTTGGGTTACGTGAGAACACTGAAGCTTTCTTT.

This clone was found once. The J gene is TRBJ2-7, the V gene TRBV7-2; tentatively, D is TRBD1 (5 bases). CDR1 is SGHTA and CDR2 is FQGNSA in the germline V gene. This CDR3 comprises 16 residues. Trimming pared 1 base from V and 2 bases from J, leaving 15 bases between. CDR3 region: CASSLESQGIPYEQYF. CDR3 nucleotides: TGTGCCAGCAGCTTAGAGAGTCAGGGAATCCCCTACGAGCAGTACTTC.

The chain joins TRBV18 to TRBJ2-7; D is unresolved. The germline gives CDR1 KGHSH, CDR2 LQKENI. The CDR3 runs to 14 residues. Trimming shortened V by 3 bases and J by 9 bases, and 18 bases separated the two germline ends. The CDR3 nucleotides read TGTGCCAGCTCACCCCGGGCCACCCTTGAAGGGCAGTACTTC. Its translation is CASSPRATLEGQYF.

The rearrangement links TRBV2 to TRBJ1-4; unclear D gene. Germline CDR1 is SNHLY and CDR2 is FYNNEI. This CDR3 spans 13 amino acids. The V end lost 8 bases, the J end lost 7 bases, and 14 bases lay between the germline ends. The CDR3 loop is CASSRGRGEKLFF. The CDR3, as DNA: TGTGCCAGCTCAAGAGGTCGGGGTGAAAAACTGTTTTTT.